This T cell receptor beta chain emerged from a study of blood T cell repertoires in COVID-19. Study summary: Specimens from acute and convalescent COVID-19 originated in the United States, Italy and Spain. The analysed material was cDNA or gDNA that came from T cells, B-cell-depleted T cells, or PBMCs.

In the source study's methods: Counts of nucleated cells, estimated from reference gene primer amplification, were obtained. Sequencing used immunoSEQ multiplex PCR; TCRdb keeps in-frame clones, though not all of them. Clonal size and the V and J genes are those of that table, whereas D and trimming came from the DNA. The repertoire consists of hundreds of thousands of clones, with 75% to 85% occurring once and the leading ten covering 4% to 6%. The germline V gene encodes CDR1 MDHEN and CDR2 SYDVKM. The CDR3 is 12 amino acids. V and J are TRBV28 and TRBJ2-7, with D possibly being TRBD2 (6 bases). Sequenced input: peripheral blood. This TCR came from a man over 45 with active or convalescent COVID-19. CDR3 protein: CGTGTSTYEQYF. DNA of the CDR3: TGTGGGACCGGGACTTCAACCTACGAGCAGTACTTC.